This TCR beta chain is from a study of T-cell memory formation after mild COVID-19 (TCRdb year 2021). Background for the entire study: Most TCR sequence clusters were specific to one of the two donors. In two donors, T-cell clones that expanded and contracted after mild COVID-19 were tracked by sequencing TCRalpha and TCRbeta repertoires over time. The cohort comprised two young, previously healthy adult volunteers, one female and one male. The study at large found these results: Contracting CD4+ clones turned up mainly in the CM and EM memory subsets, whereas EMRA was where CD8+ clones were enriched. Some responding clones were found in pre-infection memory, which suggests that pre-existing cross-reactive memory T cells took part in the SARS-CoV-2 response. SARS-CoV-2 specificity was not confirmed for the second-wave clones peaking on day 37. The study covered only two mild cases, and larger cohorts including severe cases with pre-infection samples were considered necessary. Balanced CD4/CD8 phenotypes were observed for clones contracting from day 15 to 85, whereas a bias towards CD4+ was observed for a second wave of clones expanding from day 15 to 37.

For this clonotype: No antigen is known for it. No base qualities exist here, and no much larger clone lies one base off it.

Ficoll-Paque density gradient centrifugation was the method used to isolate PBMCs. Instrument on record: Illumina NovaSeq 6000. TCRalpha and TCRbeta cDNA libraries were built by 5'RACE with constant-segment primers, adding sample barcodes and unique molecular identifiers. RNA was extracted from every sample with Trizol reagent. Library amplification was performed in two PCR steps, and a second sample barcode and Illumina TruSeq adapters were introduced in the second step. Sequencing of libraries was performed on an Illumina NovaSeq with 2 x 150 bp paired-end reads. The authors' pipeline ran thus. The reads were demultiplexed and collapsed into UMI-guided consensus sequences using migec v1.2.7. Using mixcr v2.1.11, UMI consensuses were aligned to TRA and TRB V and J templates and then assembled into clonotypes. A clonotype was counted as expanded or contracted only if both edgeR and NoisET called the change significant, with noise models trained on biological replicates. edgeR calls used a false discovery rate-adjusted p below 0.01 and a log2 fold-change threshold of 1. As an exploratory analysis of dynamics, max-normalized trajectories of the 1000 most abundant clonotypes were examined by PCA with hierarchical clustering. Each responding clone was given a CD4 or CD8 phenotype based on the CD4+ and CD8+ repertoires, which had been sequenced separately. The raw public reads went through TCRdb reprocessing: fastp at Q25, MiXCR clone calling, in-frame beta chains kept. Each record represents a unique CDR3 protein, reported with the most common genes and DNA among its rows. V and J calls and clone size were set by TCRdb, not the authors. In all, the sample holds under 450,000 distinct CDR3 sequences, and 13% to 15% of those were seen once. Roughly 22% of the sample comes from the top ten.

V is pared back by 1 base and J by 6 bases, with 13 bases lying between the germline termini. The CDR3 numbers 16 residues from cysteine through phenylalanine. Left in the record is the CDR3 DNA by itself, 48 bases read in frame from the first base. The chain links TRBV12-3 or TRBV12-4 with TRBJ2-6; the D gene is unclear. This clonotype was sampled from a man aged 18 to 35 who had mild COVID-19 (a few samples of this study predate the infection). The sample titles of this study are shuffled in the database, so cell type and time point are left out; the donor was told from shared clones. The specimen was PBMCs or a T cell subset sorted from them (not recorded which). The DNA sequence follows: TGTGCCAGCAGTTTAGAGGGCCGTTCGCCGGCCAACGTCCTGACTTTC. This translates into CASSLEGRSPANVLTF.